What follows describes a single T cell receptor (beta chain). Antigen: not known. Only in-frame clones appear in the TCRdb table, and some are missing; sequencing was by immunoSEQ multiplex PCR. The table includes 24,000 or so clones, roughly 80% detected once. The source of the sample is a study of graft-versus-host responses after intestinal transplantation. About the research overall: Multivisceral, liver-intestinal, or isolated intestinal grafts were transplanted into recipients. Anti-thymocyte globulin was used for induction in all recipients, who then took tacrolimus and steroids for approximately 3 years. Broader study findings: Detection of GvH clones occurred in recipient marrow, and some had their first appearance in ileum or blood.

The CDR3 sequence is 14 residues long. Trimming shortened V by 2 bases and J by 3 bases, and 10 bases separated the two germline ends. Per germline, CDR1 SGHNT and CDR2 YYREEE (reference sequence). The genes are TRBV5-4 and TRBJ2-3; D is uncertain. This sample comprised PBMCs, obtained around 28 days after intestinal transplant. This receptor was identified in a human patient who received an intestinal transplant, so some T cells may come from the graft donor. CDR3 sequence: CASSFPHGTDTQYF. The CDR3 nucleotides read TGTGCCAGCAGCTTCCCCCACGGAACAGATACGCAGTATTTT.